Below, one TCR beta chain is given with its context. Its cognate antigen is unknown. The record originates from a study of blood T cells in healthy people across ages. The study's findings and limits: Older age went with lower TCR beta diversity per million T cells, in a roughly linear way. A conclusive naive versus antigen-experienced comparison was prevented by the unsorted PBMCs.

With a J-beta primer mix and a sample-barcoded 5' primer, a second PCR ran about 7 to 12 cycles. TCRdb processed the 5' RACE reads anew with MiXCR; each CDR3 protein has one entry. The repertoire holds 1.5 million to 2 million distinct CDR3 sequences, with 39% as singletons. This receptor was obtained from a human donor in good health. The specimen was blood.

CDR3 DNA: TGTGCCAGCAGCCTGACAGAGCCTGCTGAAGCTTTCTTT. This encodes CASSLTEPAEAFF. The J gene is TRBJ1-1, the V gene TRBV28, with D perhaps matching TRBD1 (5 bases). Between the trimmed V and J ends, which lost 6 bases and 6 bases, there was a span of 14 bases. CDR3 length equals 13 residues. The V gene's germline CDR1 is MDHEN and CDR2 SYDVKM. Variable domain in full (rest from reference TRBV28 and TRBJ1-1): DVKVTQSSRYLVKRTGEKVFLECVQDMDHENMFWYRQDPGLGLRLIYFSYDVKMKEKGDIPEGYSVSREKKERFSLILESASTNQTSMYLCASSLTEPAEAFFGQGTRLTVV.